This TCR beta chain was captured by sequencing in a study of blood T cell repertoires in COVID-19. The CDR3 totals 15 residues. Germline V gene sequence: CDR1 SGHKS, CDR2 YYEKEE (reference sequence). V was pared by 4 bases and J by 4 bases, with 8 bases of the junction left unmatched. The data were produced by immunoSEQ multiplex PCR, yet TCRdb's version contains in-frame clones alone and is incomplete. In the table there are about 300,000 clones, 86% of which are singletons. V and J are TRBV5-5 and TRBJ1-1; TRBD1 agrees at 9 bases. The receptor was isolated from a woman between 45 and 60 years old with acute or convalescent COVID-19. Material for sequencing was peripheral blood. This chain's CDR3 is CASSRGQGAGTEAFF. Written as DNA, the CDR3 is TGTGCCAGCAGCAGGGGACAGGGCGCGGGCACTGAAGCTTTCTTT. Filled out from reference TRBV5-5 and TRBJ1-1, the complete variable domain reads DAGVTQSPTHLIKTRGQQVTLRCSPISGHKSVSWYQQVLGQGPQFIFQYYEKEERGRGNFPDRFSARQFPNYSSELNVNALLLGDSALYLCASSRGQGAGTEAFFGQGTRLTVV.